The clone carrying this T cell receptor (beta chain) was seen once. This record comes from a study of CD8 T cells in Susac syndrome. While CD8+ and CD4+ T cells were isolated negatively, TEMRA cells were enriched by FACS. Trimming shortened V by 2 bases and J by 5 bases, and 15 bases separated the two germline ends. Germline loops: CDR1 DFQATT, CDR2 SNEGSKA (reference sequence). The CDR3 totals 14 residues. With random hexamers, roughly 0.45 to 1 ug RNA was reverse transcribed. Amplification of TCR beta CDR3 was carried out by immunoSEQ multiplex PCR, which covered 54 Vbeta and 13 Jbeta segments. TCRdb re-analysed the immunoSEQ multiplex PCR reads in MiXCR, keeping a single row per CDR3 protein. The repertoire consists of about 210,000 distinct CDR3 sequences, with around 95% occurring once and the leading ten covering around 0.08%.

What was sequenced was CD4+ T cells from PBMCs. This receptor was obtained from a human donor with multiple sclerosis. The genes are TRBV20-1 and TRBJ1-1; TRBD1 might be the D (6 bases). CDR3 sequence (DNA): TGCAGTGCTAGAAGTCCGGGGGGCGTTACTGAAGCTTTCTTT. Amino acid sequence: CSARSPGGVTEAFF.